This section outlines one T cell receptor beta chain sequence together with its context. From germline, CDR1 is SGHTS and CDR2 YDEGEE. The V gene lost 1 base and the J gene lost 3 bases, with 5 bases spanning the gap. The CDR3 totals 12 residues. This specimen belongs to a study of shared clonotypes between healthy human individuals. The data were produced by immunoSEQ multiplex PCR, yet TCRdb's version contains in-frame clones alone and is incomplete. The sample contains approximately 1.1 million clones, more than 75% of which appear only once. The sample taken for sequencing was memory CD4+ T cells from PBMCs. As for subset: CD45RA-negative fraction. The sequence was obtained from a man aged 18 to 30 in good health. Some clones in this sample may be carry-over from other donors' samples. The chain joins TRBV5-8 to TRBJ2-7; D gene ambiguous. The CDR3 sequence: CASSLLGYEQYF. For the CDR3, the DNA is TGTGCCAGCAGCTTGCTGGGCTACGAGCAGTACTTC.